The clone carrying this T cell receptor (beta chain) appeared a single time. This sample is part of a study of control samples from healthy donors and cancer patients. The table came from immunoSEQ multiplex PCR; TCRdb's copy has only in-frame clones and leaves some out. The sample comprises 150,000 to 200,000 clones, 91% of which are singletons, and roughly 1.6% rests with the top ten. This CDR3 region has 18 residues. The germline gives CDR1 LNHDA, CDR2 SQIVND (reference sequence). V was trimmed by 1 base and J by 3 bases, leaving 21 bases between them. The receptor was derived from a woman aged 30 to 39 in good health. The specimen was blood. V is TRBV19 and J is TRBJ1-2; perhaps TRBD1 as D (6 bases). The CDR3 reads CASSIVTYTGYGDYGYTF. The CDR3, as DNA: TGTGCCAGTAGTATAGTTACCTATACAGGGTATGGGGACTATGGCTACACCTTC.